This is a list of T cell receptor beta chains from one sample in a study of T and B cells in COVID-19 patients. TCRdb re-called the multiplex PCR reads with MiXCR, one entry per CDR3 protein. The data hold fewer than 15,000 distinct CDR3 sequences, with 25% observed a single time. Source material: blood. These receptors came from a human donor who had recovered from COVID-19. CDR3s include the opening cysteine and the closing phenylalanine or tryptophan. Each record gives: J gene, D gene, V gene, clone size, CDR3 protein, CDR3 DNA. The D gene is left open where the match is weak. Not every row has a clone size; where given, it reads once, few, many or a size class.

J gene: TRBJ2-7; D gene: -; V gene: TRBV10-2; clone size: -; CDR3 protein: CASSEGGHGEQYF; CDR3 DNA: TGCGCCAGCAGTGAAGGTGGACACGGCGAGCAGTACTTC
J gene: TRBJ2-5; D gene: TRBD2; V gene: TRBV14; clone size: -; CDR3 protein: CASSPPRMSSGGLGETQYF; CDR3 DNA: TGTGCCAGCAGCCCACCAAGAATGTCTAGCGGGGGCCTCGGGGAGACCCAGTACTTC
J gene: TRBJ2-5; D gene: TRBD1; V gene: TRBV19; clone size: medium-sized; CDR3 protein: CASSPPGGRETQYF; CDR3 DNA: TGTGCCAGTAGTCCACCAGGGGGCCGGGAGACCCAGTACTTC
J gene: TRBJ2-3; D gene: -; V gene: TRBV5-1; clone size: few; CDR3 protein: CASRPPVADTQYF; CDR3 DNA: TGCGCCAGCCGCCCTCCGGTTGCAGATACGCAGTATTTT
J gene: TRBJ2-7; D gene: -; V gene: TRBV5-4; clone size: -; CDR3 protein: CASSLRDGPYEQYF; CDR3 DNA: TGTGCCAGCAGCCTCCGGGACGGACCCTACGAGCAGTACTTC
J gene: TRBJ2-7; D gene: -; V gene: TRBV6-1; clone size: medium-sized; CDR3 protein: CASSTYEQYF; CDR3 DNA: TGTGCCAGCAGCACTTACGAGCAGTACTTC
J gene: TRBJ1-2; D gene: TRBD1; V gene: TRBV20-1; clone size: -; CDR3 protein: CSARRRTGWDGYTF; CDR3 DNA: TGCAGTGCTAGAAGGCGGACAGGTTGGGATGGCTACACCTTC
J gene: TRBJ1-4; D gene: -; V gene: TRBV19; clone size: medium-sized; CDR3 protein: CASSIDPPAAGEKLFF; CDR3 DNA: TGTGCCAGTAGTATAGATCCGCCGGCTGCGGGTGAAAAACTGTTTTTT
J gene: TRBJ2-3; D gene: TRBD2; V gene: TRBV5-1; clone size: -; CDR3 protein: CASRGSGIRADTQYF; CDR3 DNA: TGCGCCAGCAGGGGTAGCGGGATTAGGGCAGATACGCAGTATTTT
J gene: TRBJ2-5; D gene: TRBD2; V gene: TRBV14; clone size: few; CDR3 protein: CASSTGLAGVETQYF; CDR3 DNA: TGTGCCAGCAGCACAGGACTAGCGGGAGTTGAGACCCAGTACTTC
J gene: TRBJ2-7; D gene: TRBD2; V gene: TRBV18; clone size: many; CDR3 protein: CASSPRLAGGPYEQYF; CDR3 DNA: TGTGCCAGCTCACCGAGACTAGCGGGAGGTCCCTACGAGCAGTACTTC
J gene: TRBJ2-3; D gene: TRBD1; V gene: TRBV30; clone size: medium-sized; CDR3 protein: CAVTGTGGYWKTDTQYF; CDR3 DNA: TGTGCTGTTACCGGGACAGGCGGCTACTGGAAGACAGATACGCAGTATTTT